Sequencing of this T cell receptor (beta chain) was carried out in a study of T cell responses to AZD1222 COVID-19 vaccine. Using immunoSEQ multiplex PCR, the repertoire was profiled, and TCRdb retains in-frame clones only, with some absent. The sample records some 140,000 clones, roughly 93% being singletons. The CDR3 is 12 amino acids. V shed 6 bases and J 14 bases; nucleotides not matched to a gene: 9. The sample was peripheral blood, taken 28 days after the second AZD1222 dose. V is TRBV12-3 or TRBV12-4 and J is TRBJ1-2, with 10 bases aligning to TRBD1. The clonotype comes from an adult who received the AZD1222 COVID-19 vaccine. In DNA form, the CDR3 reads TGTGCCAGCAGCCGGGACAGGGGCTCAAGTACCTTC. This translates into CASSRDRGSSTF.